This T cell receptor (beta chain) comes out of a study of T-cell memory formation after mild COVID-19. Study-level background: Among the donors, TCR clusters were largely specific to each donor.

Overall study findings and caveats: CD8+ contracting clones occupied EMRA, while CD4+ ones occupied mainly CM and EM. Contracting clones from day 15 to 85 had balanced CD4/CD8; later expanders favoured CD4+.

From 5'RACE with constant-segment primers came TCR alpha and TCR beta cDNA libraries that carried sample barcodes and UMIs. TCRdb analysed the 5' RACE reads with MiXCR anew, one entry per CDR3 protein. The table records 250,000 to 300,000 distinct CDR3 sequences, around 15% of them present only once. This clonotype was recorded a few times. Its target is not known. The CDR3 runs to 16 residues. V was pared by 5 bases and J by 0 bases, with 5 bases of the junction left unmatched. Looked up from germline, CDR1 is MNHEY and CDR2 is SMNVEV (reference sequence). The sequence was obtained from a man younger than 35 who had mild COVID-19 (a few samples of this study predate the infection). Cell type and time point are not known. The chain couples TRBV27 to TRBJ2-4, with 9 bases aligning to TRBD1. Sequences were obtained from PBMCs or a T cell subset sorted from them (not recorded which). The CDR3 is CASSLGQGIAKNIQYF. The CDR3 DNA sequence: TGTGCCAGCAGTCTAGGACAGGGGATAGCCAAAAACATTCAGTACTTC.